This record covers a single TCR beta chain. Its antigen is undetermined. Repertoires were generated with immunoSEQ multiplex PCR, while TCRdb's copy carries only in-frame clones and drops some. The data hold some 150,000 clones, with roughly 85% observed a single time. The source of the sample is a study of T cell responses to AZD1222 COVID-19 vaccine. Study details: Pooled samples include second doses given at about 4 or 12 weeks. Study-wide results and caveats: Baseline seropositives among AZD1222 recipients totaled only five or six. Nearly half of spike-specific TCRs reportedly go after variant regions that carry no mutations.

With V trimmed by 2 bases and J by 0 bases, 2 bases remained unmatched. Germline CDR1 is GTSNPN and CDR2 is SVGIG (reference sequence). CDR3 length: 15 residues. This chain connects TRBV30 to TRBJ2-3; 10 bases match TRBD2. Specimen: peripheral blood, collected on day 0 of AZD1222 vaccination. This TCR derives from an adult in good health. The CDR3 DNA follows: TGTGCCTGGAGTCAGGGACTAGCGAGCACAGATACGCAGTATTTT. The encoded protein is CAWSQGLASTDTQYF.